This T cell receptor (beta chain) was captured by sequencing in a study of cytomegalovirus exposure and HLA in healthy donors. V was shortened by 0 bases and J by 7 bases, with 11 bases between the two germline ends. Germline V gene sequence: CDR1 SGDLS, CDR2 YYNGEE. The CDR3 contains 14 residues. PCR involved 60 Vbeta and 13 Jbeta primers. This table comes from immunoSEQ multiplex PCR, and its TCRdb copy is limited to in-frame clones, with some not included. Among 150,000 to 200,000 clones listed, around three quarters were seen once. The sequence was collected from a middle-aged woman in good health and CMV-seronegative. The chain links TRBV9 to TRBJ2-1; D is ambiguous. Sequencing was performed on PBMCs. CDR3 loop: CASSVVPLTNEQFF. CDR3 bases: TGTGCCAGCAGCGTAGTTCCCCTTACAAATGAGCAGTTCTTC.